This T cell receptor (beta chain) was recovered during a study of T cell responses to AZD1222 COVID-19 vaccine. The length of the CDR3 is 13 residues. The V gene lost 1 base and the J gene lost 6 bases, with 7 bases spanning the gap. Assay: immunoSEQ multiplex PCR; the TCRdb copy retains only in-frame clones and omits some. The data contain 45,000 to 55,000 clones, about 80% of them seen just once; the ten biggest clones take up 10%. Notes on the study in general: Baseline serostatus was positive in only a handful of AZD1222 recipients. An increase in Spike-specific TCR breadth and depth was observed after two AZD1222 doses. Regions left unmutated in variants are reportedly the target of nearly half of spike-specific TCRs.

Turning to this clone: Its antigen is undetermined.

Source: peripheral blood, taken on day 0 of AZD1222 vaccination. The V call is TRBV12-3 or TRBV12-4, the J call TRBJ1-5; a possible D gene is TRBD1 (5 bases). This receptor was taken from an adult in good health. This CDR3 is CASSLGGSQPQHF. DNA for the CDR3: TGTGCCAGCAGTTTAGGGGGGTCTCAGCCCCAGCATTTT.